This T cell receptor (beta chain) was recovered during a study of shared clonotypes between healthy human individuals. Study-wide results and limits: Among the subsets, naive ones generally showed larger estimated richness than memory ones.

CD45RO negativity and positive selection for CCR7 defined naive CD8 cells, a population that excluded terminally differentiated effector memory CD45RA+ cells. Germline lookup yields CDR1 MGHRA and CDR2 YSYEKL. The length of the CDR3 is 16 residues. The V end was cut by 3 bases, the J end by 2 bases, with 17 bases between. For this clone: Its antigen is not known.

Assay: immunoSEQ multiplex PCR; the TCRdb copy retains only in-frame clones and omits some. Of just over 2,000,000 clones detected, about 95% appear once; the ten largest clones hold more than 0.95%. V and J are TRBV4-1 and TRBJ2-7; tentatively, D is TRBD2 (5 bases). The source of this sequence is a man aged 18 to 29 in good health. The sequenced sample was naive CD8+ T cells sorted from blood. The CDR3 DNA follows: TGCGCCAGCAGCCAGGAGCGGAGCGGACCGACCTACGAGCAGTACTTC. It yields the protein CASSQERSGPTYEQYF.